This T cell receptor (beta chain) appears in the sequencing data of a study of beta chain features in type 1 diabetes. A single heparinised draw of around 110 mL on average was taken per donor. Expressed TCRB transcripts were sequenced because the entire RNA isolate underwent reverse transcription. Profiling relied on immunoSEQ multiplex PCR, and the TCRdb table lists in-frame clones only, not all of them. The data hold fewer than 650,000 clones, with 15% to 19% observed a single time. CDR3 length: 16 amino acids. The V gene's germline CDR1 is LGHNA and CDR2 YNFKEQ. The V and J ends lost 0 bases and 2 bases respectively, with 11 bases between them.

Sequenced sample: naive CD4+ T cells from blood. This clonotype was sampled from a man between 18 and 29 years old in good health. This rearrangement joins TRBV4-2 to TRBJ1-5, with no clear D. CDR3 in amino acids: CASSQDRGGGNQPQHF. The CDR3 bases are TGTGCCAGCAGCCAAGATCGGGGTGGGGGCAATCAGCCCCAGCATTTT.